This TCR beta chain was documented in a study of OX40 agonist ivuxolimab in advanced cancers. Study information: An agonistic human IgG2 monoclonal antibody against OX40 (CD134) was given.

Germline values: CDR1 MNHNS, CDR2 SASEGT. Trimming removed 2 bases from V and 6 bases from J, with 16 bases in between. The CDR3 extends over 15 amino acids. General observations from the study: Averaged across samples, CD8+ T cells carried more expanded clones than CD4+ did. Blood T cells, both CD4+ and CD8+, expanded clonally by week 6 at 0.1 to 3.0 mg/kg.

Assay used: immunoSEQ multiplex PCR; TCRdb lists only in-frame clones, some missing. The sample includes about 73,000 clones, more than 85% of them seen just once. Points on this clone: Its antigen is not identified.

If patients had autoimmune disease history or systemic immunosuppression, they were excluded. Sequences were derived from CD4+ or CD8+ T cells sorted from blood, sampled in a trial of the OX40 agonist ivuxolimab. V gene TRBV6-1 combines with J gene TRBJ1-2; no reliable D call. The source of this sequence is an adult with an advanced solid tumor such as melanoma, head and neck, liver or kidney cancer. The CDR3 region is CASSELLLDWDGYTF. The DNA of the CDR3 is TGTGCCAGCAGTGAATTACTCCTGGATTGGGATGGCTACACCTTC.